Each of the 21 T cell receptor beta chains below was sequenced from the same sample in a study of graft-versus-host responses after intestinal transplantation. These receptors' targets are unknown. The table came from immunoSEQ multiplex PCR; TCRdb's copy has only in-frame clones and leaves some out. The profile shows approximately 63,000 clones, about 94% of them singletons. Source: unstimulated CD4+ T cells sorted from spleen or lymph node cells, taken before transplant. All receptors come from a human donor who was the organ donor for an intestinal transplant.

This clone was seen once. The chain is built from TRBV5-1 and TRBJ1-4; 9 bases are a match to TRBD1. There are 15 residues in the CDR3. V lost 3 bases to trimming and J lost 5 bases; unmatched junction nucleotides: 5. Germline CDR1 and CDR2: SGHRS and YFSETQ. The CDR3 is CASSSGQGKNEKLFF. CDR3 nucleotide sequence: TGCGCCAGCAGCTCGGGACAGGGAAAGAATGAAAAACTGTTTTTT.

CDR3 sequence: CASRLTGREYEQYF. CDR3 in DNA: TGTGCCAGCAGACTTACAGGGCGGGAATACGAGCAGTACTTC. The chain couples TRBV5-8 to TRBJ2-5, with D perhaps given as TRBD1 or TRBD2 (6 bases each). The J call may be mistaken, given a closer DNA end match to TRBJ2-7. The CDR3 is 14 residues long. Germline CDR1 is SGHTS and CDR2 is YDEGEE.

CDR3: CASSSRLAGGTDTQYF. CDR3 in DNA: TGTGCCAGCAGTTCACGACTAGCGGGGGGAACAGATACGCAGTATTTT. V and J are TRBV2 and TRBJ2-3; 13 nucleotides align to TRBD2. V shed 5 bases and J 3 bases; nucleotides not matched to a gene: 5. CDR3 size: 16 residues. Germline V CDR1 and CDR2: SNHLY, FYNNEI.

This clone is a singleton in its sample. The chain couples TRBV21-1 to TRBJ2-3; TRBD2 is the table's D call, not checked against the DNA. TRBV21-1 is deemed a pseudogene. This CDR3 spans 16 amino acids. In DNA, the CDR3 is TGTGCCAGCAGCAAAGAAGGCGGGGGGTCCACAGATACGCAGTATTTT. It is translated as CASSKEGGGSTDTQYF.

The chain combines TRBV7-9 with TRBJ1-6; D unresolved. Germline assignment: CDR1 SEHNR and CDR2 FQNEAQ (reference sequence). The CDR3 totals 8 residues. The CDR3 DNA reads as TGTGCGTATCAGGTTCTCCACTTT. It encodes CAYQVLHF.

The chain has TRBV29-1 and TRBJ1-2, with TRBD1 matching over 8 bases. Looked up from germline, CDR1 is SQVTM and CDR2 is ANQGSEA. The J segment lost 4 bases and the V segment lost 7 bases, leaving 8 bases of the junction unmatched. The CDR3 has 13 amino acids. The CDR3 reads CSGQTGERYGYTF. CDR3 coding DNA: TGCAGCGGCCAGACAGGGGAGCGCTATGGCTACACCTTC.

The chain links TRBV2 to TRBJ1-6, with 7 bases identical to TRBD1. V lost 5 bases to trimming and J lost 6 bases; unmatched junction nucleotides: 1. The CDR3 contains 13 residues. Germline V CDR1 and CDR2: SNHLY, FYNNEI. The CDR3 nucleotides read TGTGCCAGCAGTCGACAGGGTAATTCACCCCTCCACTTT. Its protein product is CASSRQGNSPLHF.

The DNA of the CDR3 is TGTGCCAGCAGAAACGGACAGGGCCGGGGAGGTGGCTACACCTTC. Translating gives CASRNGQGRGGGYTF. The V call is TRBV2, the J call TRBJ1-2; 8 bases are shared with TRBD1. This CDR3 region has 15 residues. The germline V gene encodes CDR1 SNHLY and CDR2 FYNNEI. The V gene end was trimmed by 6 bases and the J gene end by 7 bases; junction bases not matched to a gene: 13.

The CDR3 region is CASSSGSRNEQFF. CDR3 DNA: TGTGCCAGCAGCTCGGGATCGCGCAATGAGCAGTTCTTC. The gene calls are TRBV7-3 and TRBJ2-1; a possible D gene is TRBD2 (5 bases). The CDR3 is 13 residues long. V dropped 4 bases and J dropped 6 bases, with 10 bases sitting between them. Germline V gives CDR1 SGHTA, CDR2 FQGTGA.

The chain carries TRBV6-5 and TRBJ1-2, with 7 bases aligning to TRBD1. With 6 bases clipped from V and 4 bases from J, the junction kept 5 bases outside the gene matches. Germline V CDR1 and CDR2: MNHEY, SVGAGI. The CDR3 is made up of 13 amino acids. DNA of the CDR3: TGTGCCAGCAGAGAAGGGGGCTCCTATGGCTACACCTTC. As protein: CASREGGSYGYTF.

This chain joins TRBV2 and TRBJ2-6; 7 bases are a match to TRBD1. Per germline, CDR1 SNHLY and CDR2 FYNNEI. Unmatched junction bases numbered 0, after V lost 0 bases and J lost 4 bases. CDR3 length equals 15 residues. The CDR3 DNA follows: TGTGCCAGCAGTGAAGCGACAGGGGGGGCCAACGTCCTGACTTTC. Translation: CASSEATGGANVLTF.

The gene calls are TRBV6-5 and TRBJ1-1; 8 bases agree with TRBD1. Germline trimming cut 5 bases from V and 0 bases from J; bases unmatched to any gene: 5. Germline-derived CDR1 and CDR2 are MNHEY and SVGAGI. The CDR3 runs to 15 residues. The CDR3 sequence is CASSKGQVLNTEAFF. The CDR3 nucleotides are TGTGCCAGCAGTAAGGGACAGGTACTGAACACTGAAGCTTTCTTT.

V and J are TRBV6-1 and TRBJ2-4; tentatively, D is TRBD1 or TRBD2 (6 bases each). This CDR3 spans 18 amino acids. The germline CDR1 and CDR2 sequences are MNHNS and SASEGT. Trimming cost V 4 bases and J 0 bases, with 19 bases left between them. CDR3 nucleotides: TGTGCCAGCAGTGGCCCCGTGGGGGCGGGGCTAGCCAAAAACATTCAGTACTTC. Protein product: CASSGPVGAGLAKNIQYF.

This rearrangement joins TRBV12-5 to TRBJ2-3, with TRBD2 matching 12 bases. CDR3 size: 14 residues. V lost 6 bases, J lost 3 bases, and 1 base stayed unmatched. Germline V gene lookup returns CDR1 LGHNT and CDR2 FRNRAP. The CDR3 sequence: CASGTSGGTDTQYF. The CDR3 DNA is TGTGCTAGTGGGACTAGCGGGGGAACAGATACGCAGTATTTT.

The CDR3 reads CASSTPAGEQYF. For the CDR3, the DNA is TGTGCCAGCAGCACCCCGGCGGGCGAGCAGTACTTC. V and J are TRBV7-9 and TRBJ2-7; tentative D call: TRBD2 (5 bases). The length of the CDR3 is 12 residues. The germline gives CDR1 SEHNR, CDR2 FQNEAQ (reference sequence). V lost 5 bases and J 6 bases, leaving 11 bases between the germline ends. Supplemented by reference TRBV7-9 and TRBJ2-7, the full variable domain reads DTGVSQNPRHKITKRGQNVTFRCDPISEHNRLYWYRQTLGQGPEFLTYFQNEAQLEKSRLLSDRFSAERPKGSFSTLEIQRTEQGDSAMYLCASSTPAGEQYFGPGTRLTVT.

The CDR3: CASSPRLAATDTQYF. The CDR3 DNA reads as TGTGCCAGCTCACCAAGATTAGCGGCCACAGATACGCAGTATTTT. V usage is TRBV18 and J usage is TRBJ2-3, with D possibly matching TRBD2 (6 bases). This CDR3 has 15 amino acids. V was trimmed by 2 bases and J by 2 bases, leaving 11 bases between them. Germline-derived CDR1 and CDR2 are KGHSH and LQKENI.

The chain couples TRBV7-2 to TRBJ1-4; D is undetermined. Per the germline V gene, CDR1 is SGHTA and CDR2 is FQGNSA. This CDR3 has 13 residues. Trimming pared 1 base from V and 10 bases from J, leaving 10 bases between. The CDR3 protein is CASSLGEGLKLFF. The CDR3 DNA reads TGTGCCAGCAGCTTAGGAGAGGGCCTAAAACTGTTTTTT. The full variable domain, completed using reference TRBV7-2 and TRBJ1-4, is GAGVSQSPSNKVTEKGKDVELRCDPISGHTALYWYRQSLGQGLEFLIYFQGNSAPDKSGLPSDRFSAERTGGSVSTLTIQRTQQEDSAVYLCASSLGEGLKLFFGSGTQLSVL.

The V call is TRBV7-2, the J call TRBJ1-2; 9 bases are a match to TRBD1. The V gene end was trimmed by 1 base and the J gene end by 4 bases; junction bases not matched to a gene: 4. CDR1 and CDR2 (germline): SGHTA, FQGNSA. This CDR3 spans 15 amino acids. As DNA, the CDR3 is TGTGCCAGCAGCTTAGAGCCGACAGGGGGCTATGGCTACACCTTC. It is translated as CASSLEPTGGYGYTF. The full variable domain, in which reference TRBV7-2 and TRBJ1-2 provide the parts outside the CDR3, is GAGVSQSPSNKVTEKGKDVELRCDPISGHTALYWYRQSLGQGLEFLIYFQGNSAPDKSGLPSDRFSAERTGGSVSTLTIQRTQQEDSAVYLCASSLEPTGGYGYTFGSGTRLTVV.

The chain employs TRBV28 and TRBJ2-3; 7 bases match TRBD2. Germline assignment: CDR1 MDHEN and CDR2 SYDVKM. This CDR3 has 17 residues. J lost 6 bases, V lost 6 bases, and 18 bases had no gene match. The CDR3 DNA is TGTGCCAGCAGATTGTCGCGGGGGAGACACTTGGGGGATACGCAGTATTTT. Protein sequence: CASRLSRGRHLGDTQYF.

The CDR3 loop reads CASSQDLFMLGSNEQFF. In DNA, the CDR3 is TGCGCCAGCAGCCAAGATCTTTTCATGTTGGGCTCCAATGAGCAGTTCTTC. V gene TRBV4-3 combines with J gene TRBJ2-1; D not resolved. V lost 0 bases and J lost 6, with 18 bases in between. The CDR3 spans 17 residues. The germline CDR1 and CDR2 sequences are LGHNA and YSLEER.

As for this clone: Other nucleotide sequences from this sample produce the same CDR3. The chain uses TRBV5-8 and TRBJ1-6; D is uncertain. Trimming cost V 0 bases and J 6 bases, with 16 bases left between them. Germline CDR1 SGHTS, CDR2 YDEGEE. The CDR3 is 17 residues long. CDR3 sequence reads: CASSLVVRQPLNSPLHF. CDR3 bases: TGTGCCAGCAGCTTGGTAGTGCGGCAGCCTCTTAATTCACCCCTCCACTTT.